This is a list of T cell receptor beta chains from one sample in a study of CD8+CD57+ T cells in acquired aplastic anemia. MiXCR, run by TCRdb on the reads, gives a single entry per CDR3 protein. The sample has roughly 250,000 distinct CDR3 sequences, approximately 80% seen once. The sequenced sample was sorted CD4+, CD8+, or CD8+CD57+ T cells (not recorded which) from PBMCs. The receptor set was obtained from a human donor with aplastic anemia. The CDR3 runs from the conserved cysteine through the conserved F or W. Fields, in order: V gene, J gene, clone size, D gene, CDR3 protein, CDR3 DNA. D genes are given only for firm matches. Size tells how often a clone was seen (once, few, many) or the class of an expanded clone, and some rows leave it out.

v_call: TRBV11-1
j_call: TRBJ2-1
clone_size: few
d_call: -
cdr3_aa: CASSPFRDSLYNEQFF
cdr3_nt: TGTGCCAGCAGTCCCTTCCGGGACTCCTTGTACAATGAGCAGTTCTTC

v_call: TRBV29-1
j_call: TRBJ1-2
clone_size: -
d_call: -
cdr3_aa: CSVPTGYGYTF
cdr3_nt: TGCAGCGTACCGACAGGCTATGGCTACACCTTC

v_call: TRBV9
j_call: TRBJ2-4
clone_size: -
d_call: -
cdr3_aa: CASRGASNTQYF
cdr3_nt: TGTGCCAGCAGAGGAGCTTCAAACACTCAGTATTTC

v_call: TRBV7-9
j_call: TRBJ2-3
clone_size: -
d_call: -
cdr3_aa: CASSFPPGARSHSF
cdr3_nt: TGTGCTAGCAGCTTCCCCCCCGGGGCCCGTTCGCACAGTTTT

v_call: TRBV7-3
j_call: TRBJ2-7
clone_size: few
d_call: -
cdr3_aa: CASSSTVATYEQYF
cdr3_nt: TGTGCCAGCAGCTCGACAGTAGCTACCTACGAGCAGTACTTC

v_call: TRBV20-1
j_call: TRBJ2-7
clone_size: -
d_call: -
cdr3_aa: CSASGRAYEQYF
cdr3_nt: TGCAGTGCTAGTGGTCGGGCCTACGAGCAGTACTTC

v_call: TRBV9
j_call: TRBJ1-2
clone_size: -
d_call: -
cdr3_aa: CASSLERDTLVYGYTF
cdr3_nt: TGTGCCAGCAGCTTGGAGAGGGATACGCTGGTATATGGCTACACCTTC

v_call: TRBV7-8
j_call: TRBJ1-2
clone_size: once
d_call: TRBD1
cdr3_aa: CASSSRDRGYDYGYTF
cdr3_nt: TGTGCCAGCAGCTCACGGGACAGGGGCTATGACTATGGTTACACCTTC

v_call: TRBV24-1
j_call: TRBJ2-7
clone_size: -
d_call: -
cdr3_aa: CASKFAGEVYTQYF
cdr3_nt: TGTGCCAGCAAGTTCGCAGGAGAGGTCTACACTCAGTACTTC

v_call: TRBV7-9
j_call: TRBJ1-1
clone_size: -
d_call: -
cdr3_aa: CASSSSDTQCFGPFF
cdr3_nt: TGTGCCAGCAGCTCCTCAGATACGCAGTGTTTTGGCCCATTCTTT

v_call: TRBV7-6
j_call: TRBJ1-6
clone_size: -
d_call: -
cdr3_aa: CASSSERGVSPPHLHF
cdr3_nt: TGTGCCAGCAGCTCTGAGAGGGGCGTATCACCCCCACACCTCCACTTT

v_call: TRBV5-6
j_call: TRBJ2-1
clone_size: -
d_call: TRBD2
cdr3_aa: CASSREAGGRDEQFF
cdr3_nt: TGTGCCAGCAGCCGGGAGGCGGGGGGTAGGGATGAGCAGTTCTTC

v_call: TRBV5-1
j_call: TRBJ2-3
clone_size: -
d_call: TRBD2
cdr3_aa: CASMRGLAGGVDTDTQYF
cdr3_nt: TGCGCCAGCATGCGGGGACTAGCGGGAGGAGTTGACACAGATACGCAGTATTTT

v_call: TRBV9
j_call: TRBJ2-3
clone_size: once
d_call: TRBD2
cdr3_aa: CASSVQGGAVMFYF
cdr3_nt: TGTGCCAGCAGCGTACAGGGAGGGGCGGTGATGTTTTATTTT

v_call: TRBV5-4
j_call: TRBJ1-1
clone_size: -
d_call: -
cdr3_aa: CASSLMPGEAFF
cdr3_nt: TGTGCCAGCAGCTTAATGCCGGGTGAAGCTTTCTTT

v_call: TRBV11-3
j_call: TRBJ1-2
clone_size: -
d_call: -
cdr3_aa: CASSLGETGLDYGYTF
cdr3_nt: TGTGCCAGCAGCTTAGGTGAGACGGGCTTGGACTATGGCTACACCTTC

v_call: TRBV2
j_call: TRBJ2-3
clone_size: -
d_call: -
cdr3_aa: CASGDGGTDTPQYF
cdr3_nt: TGTGCCAGCGGGGACGGGGGCACCGATACGCCCCAGTATTTT

v_call: TRBV2
j_call: TRBJ2-3
clone_size: -
d_call: -
cdr3_aa: CASSPTSVYNEQYF
cdr3_nt: TGTGCCAGCAGTCCGACGTCGGTTTACAATGAGCAGTATTTC